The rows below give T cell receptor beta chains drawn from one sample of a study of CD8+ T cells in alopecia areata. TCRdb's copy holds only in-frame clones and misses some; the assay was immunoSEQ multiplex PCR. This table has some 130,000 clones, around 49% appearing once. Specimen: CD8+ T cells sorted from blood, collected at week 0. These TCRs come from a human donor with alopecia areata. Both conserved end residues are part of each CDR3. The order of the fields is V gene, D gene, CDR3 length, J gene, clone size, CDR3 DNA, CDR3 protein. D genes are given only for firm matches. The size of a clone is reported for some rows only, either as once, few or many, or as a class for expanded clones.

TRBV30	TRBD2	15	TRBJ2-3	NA	TGTGCCTGGAGTGAACTAGCGGGGGGGTATGATACGCAGTATTTT	CAWSELAGGYDTQYF
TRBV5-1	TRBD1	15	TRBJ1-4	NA	TGCGCCAGCAGCCTCCTCGGGACAGGGAATGAAAAACTGTTTTTT	CASSLLGTGNEKLFF
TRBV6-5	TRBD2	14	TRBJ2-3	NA	TGTGCCAGCAGTCTAGCGGGGGGCACAGATACGCAGTATTTT	CASSLAGGTDTQYF
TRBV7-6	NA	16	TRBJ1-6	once	TGTGCCAGCAGCTTAAGGGCAAGCTCCTATAATTCACCCCTCCACTTT	CASSLRASSYNSPLHF
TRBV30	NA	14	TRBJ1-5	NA	TGTGCCTGGAGTGTGTCCAGGGTCTCTGAACCCCAGCATTTT	CAWSVSRVSEPQHF
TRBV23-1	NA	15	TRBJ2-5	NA	TGCGCCAGCAGTCAATCTATTCCGTACCAAGAGACCCAGTACTTC	CASSQSIPYQETQYF
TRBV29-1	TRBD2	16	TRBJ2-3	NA	TGCAGCGTTCGTGCTAGCGGGGGGGCCGTGACAGATACGCAGTATTTT	CSVRASGGAVTDTQYF
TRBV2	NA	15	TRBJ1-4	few	TGTGCCAGCAGTCCTACTCGGGCAACTAATGAAAAACTGTTTTTT	CASSPTRATNEKLFF
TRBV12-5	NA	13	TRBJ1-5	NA	TGTGCTAGTGGTTTGGGTAGAAATCAGCCCCAGCATTTT	CASGLGRNQPQHF
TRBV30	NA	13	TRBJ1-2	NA	TGTGCCTGGAGTCCGTTCGGGAACTATGGCTACACCTTC	CAWSPFGNYGYTF
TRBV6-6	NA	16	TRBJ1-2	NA	TGTGCCAGCAGGGGGGGACGGGGGAAACGAGACTATGGCTACACCTTC	CASRGGRGKRDYGYTF
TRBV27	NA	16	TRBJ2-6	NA	TGTGCCAGCAGTCCCCGGACCCTCTCTGGGGCCAACGTCCTGACTTTC	CASSPRTLSGANVLTF
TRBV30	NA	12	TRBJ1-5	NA	TGTGCCTGGAGAATGGAAGGTACGCCCCAGCATTTT	CAWRMEGTPQHF
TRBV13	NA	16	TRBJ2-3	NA	TGTGCCAGCAGCTTAAGGGGCACCACTAGCACAGATACGCAGTATTTT	CASSLRGTTSTDTQYF
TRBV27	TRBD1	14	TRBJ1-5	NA	TGTGCCAGCAGTTTAGCAGGGGGGGCACAGCCCCAGCATTTT	CASSLAGGAQPQHF
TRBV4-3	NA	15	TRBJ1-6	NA	TGCGCCAGCAGCCAGGTTTGGCAGTCTAATTCACCCCTCCACTTT	CASSQVWQSNSPLHF
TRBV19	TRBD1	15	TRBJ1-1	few	TGTGCCAGTAGTTTCCTACAGGGGGCGGACACTGAAGCTTTCTTT	CASSFLQGADTEAFF
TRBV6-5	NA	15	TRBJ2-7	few	TGTGCCAGCAGTCCAGAGGGTCTTACCCCATACGAGCAGTACTTC	CASSPEGLTPYEQYF
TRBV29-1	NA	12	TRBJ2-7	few	TGCAGCGTTCCTAAAGACCTTTCCGGGCAGTACTTC	CSVPKDLSGQYF
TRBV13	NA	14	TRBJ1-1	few	TGTGCCAGCAGCCGCGTCCGGGTGAGGACTGAAGCTTTCTTT	CASSRVRVRTEAFF
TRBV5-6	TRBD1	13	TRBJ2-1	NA	TGTGCCAGCAGCGGGGGACAGGGCGATGAGCAGTTCTTC	CASSGGQGDEQFF
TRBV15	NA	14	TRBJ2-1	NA	TGTGCCACCAGCAGAGATCGTGGATACAATGAGCAGTTCTTC	CATSRDRGYNEQFF
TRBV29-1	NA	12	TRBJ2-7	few	TGCAGCGTTGTACTTAACTCCTACGAGCAGTACTTC	CSVVLNSYEQYF
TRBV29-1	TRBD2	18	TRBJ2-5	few	TGCAGCGTTGAATTACGGACTAGCGGGGGGGCGTTTGGAGAGACCCAGTACTTC	CSVELRTSGGAFGETQYF
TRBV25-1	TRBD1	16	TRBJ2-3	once	TGTGCCAGCAGTGCTAGGGACAGGGGAGGTGCAGATACGCAGTATTTT	CASSARDRGGADTQYF
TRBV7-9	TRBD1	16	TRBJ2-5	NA	TGTGCCAGCAGCTCGAACTGGGGACAGCTCCAAGAGACCCAGTACTTC	CASSSNWGQLQETQYF
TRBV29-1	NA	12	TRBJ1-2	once	TGCAGCGTTGGGGAGGGTTTGGGAGGCTACACCTTC	CSVGEGLGGYTF
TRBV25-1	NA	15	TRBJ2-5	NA	TGTGCCAGCAGTTATACCGGGTCCACTGAAGAGACCCAGTACTTC	CASSYTGSTEETQYF
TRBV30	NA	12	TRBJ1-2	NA	TGTGCCTGGAGTGTAGAGGGTTTGGGCTACACCTTC	CAWSVEGLGYTF